The 8 T cell receptor beta chains below come from one sample, sequenced in a study of cytomegalovirus exposure and HLA in healthy donors (dated by TCRdb to 2017 to 2019). Receptor amplification or capture employed the immunoSEQ multiplex PCR assay. For the multiplex PCR, a mixture combining 60 forward primers for TCR Vbeta segments and 13 reverse primers for TCR Jbeta segments was used. TCRdb provides this immuneACCESS table in a form limited to in-frame rearrangements. Some clones are lacking; in checked studies, under half of them reflect an unresolved V gene, and why the rest are absent is not known. Within this sample are 150,000 to 250,000 clones, with roughly 85% of them counted one time only. The top ten clones comprise 2.3% of the sample. Sequenced sample: PBMCs. The receptors shown here come from a woman aged 50 to 60 in good health and CMV-seronegative.

V gene TRBV27 combines with J gene TRBJ2-3; no clear D gene. The V and J ends lost 0 bases and 0 bases respectively, with 7 bases between them. CDR1 MNHEY and CDR2 SMNVEV come from the germline V gene (reference sequence). The CDR3 extends over 15 amino acids. CDR3 region: CASSLSRSSTDTQYF. The CDR3 region has the DNA TGTGCCAGCAGTTTATCGCGCTCTAGCACAGATACGCAGTATTTT.

In its sample, this clone was seen once. Here the CDR3 DNA reads TGTGCCAGCAGCCCTAGCGGGAGCGGGAGAGGGGCAGATACGCAGTATTTT. Encoded protein: CASSPSGSGRGADTQYF. The chain carries TRBV4-2 and TRBJ2-3, with 10 positions matching TRBD2. The germline CDR1 and CDR2 sequences are LGHNA and YNFKEQ. This CDR3 region has 17 residues. The V segment lost 4 bases and the J segment 4 bases; nucleotides outside the gene matches: 11.

The V gene is TRBV28, the J gene TRBJ1-3, with TRBD1 identical over 7 bases. This CDR3 comprises 18 residues. J gave up 4 bases and V 6 bases, and 18 bases lay outside the gene matches. Germline V gene data show CDR1 as MDHEN and CDR2 as SYDVKM. DNA for the CDR3: TGTGCCAGCAGGCCCTCCACGGCCACGGCGACAGGGGGAAACACCATATATTTT. The encoded protein is CASRPSTATATGGNTIYF.

This chain joins TRBV19 and TRBJ1-1; 7 nucleotides agree with TRBD1. The CDR3 totals 14 residues. V shed 6 bases, J shed 5 bases, and the junction held 9 bases outside the gene matches. The germline CDR1 and CDR2 sequences are LNHDA and SQIVND (reference sequence). The CDR3, as DNA: TGTGCCAGTAGGGAGACAGGGTACAGGACTGAAGCTTTCTTT. Translated: CASRETGYRTEAFF.

The V gene is TRBV6-5, the J gene TRBJ1-5; D is possibly TRBD1 (5 bases). CDR3 length: 13 residues. The V end lost 7 bases, the J end lost 4 bases, and 11 bases lay between the germline ends. CDR1 MNHEY and CDR2 SVGAGI come from the germline V gene. The CDR3 here is CASKATVNQPQHF. The CDR3 nucleotides are TGTGCCAGCAAAGCGACAGTTAATCAGCCCCAGCATTTT.

Points on this clone: Other DNA sequences within the sample encode an identical CDR3. The chain employs TRBV28 and TRBJ1-4; 9 nucleotides agree with TRBD1. From germline, CDR1 is MDHEN and CDR2 SYDVKM. The CDR3 runs 15 residues. The ends lost 5 bases at V and 5 bases at J; junction bases unmatched: 6. CDR3 in amino acids: CASSRSGTGNEKLFF. CDR3 DNA: TGTGCCAGCAGTAGGTCGGGGACAGGGAATGAAAAACTGTTTTTT.

The chain is built from TRBV5-8 and TRBJ1-2; 12 nucleotides match TRBD1. After removal of 2 bases from V and 8 bases from J, the junction contained 13 bases not matched to a gene. Germline V gene lookup returns CDR1 SGHTS and CDR2 YDEGEE. There are 17 residues in the CDR3. The CDR3 DNA sequence: TGTGCCAGCAGCTTAGGGACAGGGGGCCTCCATGAACCGGGCTACACCTTC. Protein sequence: CASSLGTGGLHEPGYTF.

The chain recombines TRBV13 with TRBJ1-5; no clear D. Per germline, CDR1 PRHDT and CDR2 FYEKMQ (reference sequence). The CDR3 spans 15 residues. V was cut by 3 bases and J by 0 bases, with 9 bases left in between. As DNA, the CDR3 is TGTGCCAGCAGCTTTCGACGGGATAGCAATCAGCCCCAGCATTTT. Residues: CASSFRRDSNQPQHF.